This T cell receptor beta chain was identified in a study of human T cells and chemical hapten exposure. Study information: Investigators sensitized about 2 cm by about 2 cm of upper inner arm skin with 2% DPC. Study outcomes and limitations: Counts of expanded TCRs (at PT1) showed a positive correlation with patch test score.

The library attached unique molecular identifiers to individual cDNA molecules. TCRdb passed the RACE reads through MiXCR, listing each CDR3 protein once. The sample contains roughly 120,000 distinct CDR3 sequences, around an eighth of which appear only once. This clonotype came up a few times. The antigen remains undetermined. CDR3 length: 15 residues. The germline V gene encodes CDR1 SGHNT and CDR2 YYREEE (reference sequence). V lost 3 bases and J lost 4; bases outside the gene matches: 4. The time point here: patch test 1, 2 weeks after DPC sensitization. As for treatment: therapeutic diphenylcyclopropenone sensitization with weekly scalp DPC. In every case, blood was obtained before the patch test was applied.

The receptor was derived from a woman aged 45 to 65 with alopecia areata. Some clones in this sample may be carry-over from other donors' samples. The chain joins TRBV5-4 to TRBJ2-3, with TRBD1 matching 11 bases. The sequencing used whole blood, collected in connection with sensitization to the hapten diphenylcyclopropenone (DPC). The CDR3 loop reads CASSWTGGDADTQYF. DNA of the CDR3: TGTGCCAGCAGCTGGACAGGGGGCGACGCAGATACGCAGTATTTT.